The clone carrying this T cell receptor beta chain was recorded many times. No antigen is known for it. This specimen comes from a study of regulatory T cells in long-lasting Graves disease. V was pared by 4 bases and J by 0 bases, with 7 bases between. CDR1 and CDR2 (germline): SGHTA, FQGTGA. This CDR3 region has 14 residues. Findings of the study overall: Less diverse TCR repertoires were seen in persistent Graves' patients than in newly diagnosed ones. It was in persistent disease that TRBV28, TRBJ1-2 and TRBJ2-5 were favored.

Sample time point: newly diagnosed GD, antithyroid drugs for less than 3 months. There was RNA extracted from PBMCs, and the TCR library was made from it. Enrollment of patients was through an endocrinology department in Xi'an, China. HTBI primers from iRepertoire and Arm-PCR of CDR3 regions yielded the TCR beta libraries. TCRdb re-analysed the multiplex PCR reads in MiXCR, keeping a single row per CDR3 protein. This table has 350,000 to 500,000 distinct CDR3 sequences, 14% appearing once. This sample was shared with a second study, whose subject was T cells in Graves' hyperthyroidism and ophthalmopathy. Turning to that study: In the first-round RT-PCR of the TCR CDR3, the HTBI primer set was used.

The specimen was peripheral blood mononuclear cells (PBMCs), collected at new diagnosis, from a patient treated with antithyroid drugs. This clonotype was obtained from a woman between 50 and 59 years old with Graves disease. The chain recombines TRBV7-3 with TRBJ2-1; D unclear. CDR3 bases: TGTGCCAGCAGCTCCTCAGCCTCCTACAATGAGCAGTTCTTC. This sequence encodes CASSSSASYNEQFF.